This T cell receptor beta chain originates from a study of T cell clones after liver transplantation. About the study: HCV positivity affected three of eight recipients; the rest lacked autoimmune or viral indications.

Study outcomes and limitations: Circulating graft-donor-reactive CD4 TCRbeta sequences fell significantly post-transplant in most of the 8 subjects.

The V end was cut by 4 bases, the J end by 3 bases, with 12 bases between. CDR1 LNHDA and CDR2 SQIVND come from the germline V gene (reference sequence). CDR3 length: 14 amino acids. Measured with immunoSEQ multiplex PCR; TCRdb has only the in-frame clones, and not every one. The sample records some 80,000 clones, around four fifths being singletons. In the case of this clone: The antigen remains unidentified.

The clonotype originates from a human patient who received a liver transplant. The graft donor may be the source of some T cells. Specimen: CD4+ T cells from blood, collected 48 months after liver transplant. This chain uses TRBV19 with TRBJ1-1, with D possibly TRBD1 on 6 matching bases. Here the CDR3 reads CASSNRAVDTEAFF. CDR3 DNA sequence: TGTGCCAGTAGTAACAGGGCCGTGGACACTGAAGCTTTCTTT.